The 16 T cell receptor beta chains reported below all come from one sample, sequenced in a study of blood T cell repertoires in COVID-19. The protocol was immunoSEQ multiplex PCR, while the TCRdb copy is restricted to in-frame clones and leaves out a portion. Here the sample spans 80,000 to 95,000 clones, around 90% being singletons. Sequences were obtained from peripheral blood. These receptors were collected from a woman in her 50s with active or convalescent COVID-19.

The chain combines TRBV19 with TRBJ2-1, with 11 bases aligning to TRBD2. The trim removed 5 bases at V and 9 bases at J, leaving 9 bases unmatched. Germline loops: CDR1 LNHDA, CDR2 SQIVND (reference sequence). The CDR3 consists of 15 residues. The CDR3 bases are TGTGCCAGTAGTCTTTTTAGCGGGGGGGCCGGTGAGCAGTTCTTC. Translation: CASSLFSGGAGEQFF.

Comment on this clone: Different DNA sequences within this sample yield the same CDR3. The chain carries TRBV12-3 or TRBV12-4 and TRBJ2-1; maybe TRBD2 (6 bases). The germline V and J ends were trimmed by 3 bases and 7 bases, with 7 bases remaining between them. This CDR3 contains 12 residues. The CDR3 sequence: CASSFRGNEQFF. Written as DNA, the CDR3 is TGTGCCAGCAGTTTTCGGGGGAATGAGCAGTTCTTC.

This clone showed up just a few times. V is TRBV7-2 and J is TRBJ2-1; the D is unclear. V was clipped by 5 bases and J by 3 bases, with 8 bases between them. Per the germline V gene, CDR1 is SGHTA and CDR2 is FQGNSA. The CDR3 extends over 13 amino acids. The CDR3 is CASSPSFYNEQFF. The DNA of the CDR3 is TGTGCCAGCAGCCCTTCCTTCTACAATGAGCAGTTCTTC.

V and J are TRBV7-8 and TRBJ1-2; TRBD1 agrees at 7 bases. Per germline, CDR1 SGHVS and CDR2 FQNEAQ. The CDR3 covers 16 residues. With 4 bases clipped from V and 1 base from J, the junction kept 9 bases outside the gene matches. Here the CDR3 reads CASSYLPGGNNYGYTF. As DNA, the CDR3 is TGTGCCAGCAGCTATCTCCCAGGGGGAAATAACTATGGCTACACCTTC.

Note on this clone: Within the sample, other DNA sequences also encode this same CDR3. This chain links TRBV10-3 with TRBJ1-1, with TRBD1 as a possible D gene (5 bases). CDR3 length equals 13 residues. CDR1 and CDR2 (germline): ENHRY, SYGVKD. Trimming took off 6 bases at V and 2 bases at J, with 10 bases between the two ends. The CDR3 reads CAISPTENTEAFF. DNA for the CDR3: TGTGCCATCAGCCCGACAGAAAACACTGAAGCTTTCTTT.

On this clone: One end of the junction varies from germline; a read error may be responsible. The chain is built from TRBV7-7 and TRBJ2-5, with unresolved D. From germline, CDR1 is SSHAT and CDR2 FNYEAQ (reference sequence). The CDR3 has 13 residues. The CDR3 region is CASSSGLEETQYF. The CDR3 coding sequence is TGTGCTAGCAGCTCTGGTTTGGAGGAGACCCAGTACTTC. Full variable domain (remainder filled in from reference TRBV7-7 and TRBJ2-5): GAGVSQSPRYKVTKRGQDVTLRCDPISSHATLYWYQQALGQGPEFLTYFNYEAQPDKSGLPSDRFSAERPEGSISTLTIQRTEQRDSAMYRCASSSGLEETQYFGPGTRLLVL.

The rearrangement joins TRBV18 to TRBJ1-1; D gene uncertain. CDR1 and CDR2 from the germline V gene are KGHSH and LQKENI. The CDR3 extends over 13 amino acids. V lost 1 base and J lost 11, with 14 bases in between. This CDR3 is CASSPQEYGFAFF. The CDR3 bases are TGTGCCAGCTCACCACAAGAGTACGGGTTTGCTTTCTTT.

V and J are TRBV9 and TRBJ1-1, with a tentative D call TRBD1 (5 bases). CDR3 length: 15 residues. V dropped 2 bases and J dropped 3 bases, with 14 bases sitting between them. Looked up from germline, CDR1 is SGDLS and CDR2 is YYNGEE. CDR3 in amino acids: CASSVGVGADTEAFF. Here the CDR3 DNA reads TGTGCCAGCAGCGTTGGAGTAGGGGCGGACACTGAAGCTTTCTTT.

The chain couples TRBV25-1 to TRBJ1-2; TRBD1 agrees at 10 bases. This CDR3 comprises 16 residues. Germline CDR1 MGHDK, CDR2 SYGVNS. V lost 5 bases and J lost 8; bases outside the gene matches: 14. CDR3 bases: TGTGCCAGCAGTACCCAATTCCGGGACAGGGGTGTAGGCTACACCTTC. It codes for CASSTQFRDRGVGYTF.

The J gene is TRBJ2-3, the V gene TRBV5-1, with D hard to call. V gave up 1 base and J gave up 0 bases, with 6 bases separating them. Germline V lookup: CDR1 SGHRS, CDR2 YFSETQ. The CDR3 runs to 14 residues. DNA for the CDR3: TGCGCCAGCAGCTTGAGTGGCAGCACAGATACGCAGTATTTT. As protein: CASSLSGSTDTQYF.

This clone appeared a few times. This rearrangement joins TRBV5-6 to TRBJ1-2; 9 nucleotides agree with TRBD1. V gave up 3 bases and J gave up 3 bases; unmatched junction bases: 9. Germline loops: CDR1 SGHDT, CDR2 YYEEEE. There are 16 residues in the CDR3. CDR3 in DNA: TGTGCCAGCAGCTCGGCGCCGGGACAGGGAGACTATGGCTACACCTTC. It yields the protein CASSSAPGQGDYGYTF.

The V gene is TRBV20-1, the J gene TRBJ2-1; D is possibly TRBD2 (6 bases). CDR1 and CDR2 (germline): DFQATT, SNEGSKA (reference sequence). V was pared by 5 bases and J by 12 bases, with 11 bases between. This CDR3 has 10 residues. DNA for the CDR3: TGCAGTGCTGCCGGGACTTTGCAGTTCTTC. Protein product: CSAAGTLQFF.

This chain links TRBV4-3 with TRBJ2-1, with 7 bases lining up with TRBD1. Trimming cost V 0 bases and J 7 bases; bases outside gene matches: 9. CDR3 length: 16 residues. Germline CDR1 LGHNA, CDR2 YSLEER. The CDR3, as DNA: TGCGCCAGCAGCCAAGATCGGGCAGGGGGTGGGAATGAGCAGTTCTTC. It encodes CASSQDRAGGGNEQFF.

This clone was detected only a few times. CDR3: CASSQGTGAGNQPQHF. The DNA of the CDR3 is TGTGCCAGCAGCCAAGGGACAGGGGCTGGCAATCAGCCCCAGCATTTT. The J gene is TRBJ1-5, the V gene TRBV4-2; 9 bases fit TRBD1. The CDR3 consists of 16 residues. Trimming at V came to 1 base and at J to 2 bases, leaving 3 bases not matched to a gene. Germline CDR1 LGHNA, CDR2 YNFKEQ.

The CDR3 region is CASSLNAGENTEAFF. The CDR3 DNA is TGTGCCAGCAGCTTAAACGCCGGGGAGAACACTGAAGCTTTCTTT. This sequence joins TRBV6-5 and TRBJ1-1; D remains ambiguous. V gave up 6 bases and J gave up 1 base, with 15 bases separating them. Germline V gives CDR1 MNHEY, CDR2 SVGAGI. The CDR3 runs 15 residues.

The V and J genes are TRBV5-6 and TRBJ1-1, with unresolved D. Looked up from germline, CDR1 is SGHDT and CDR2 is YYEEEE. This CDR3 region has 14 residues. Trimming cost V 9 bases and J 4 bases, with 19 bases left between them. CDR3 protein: CATEIQRGITEAFF. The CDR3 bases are TGTGCCACAGAGATTCAACGGGGTATCACTGAAGCTTTCTTT.